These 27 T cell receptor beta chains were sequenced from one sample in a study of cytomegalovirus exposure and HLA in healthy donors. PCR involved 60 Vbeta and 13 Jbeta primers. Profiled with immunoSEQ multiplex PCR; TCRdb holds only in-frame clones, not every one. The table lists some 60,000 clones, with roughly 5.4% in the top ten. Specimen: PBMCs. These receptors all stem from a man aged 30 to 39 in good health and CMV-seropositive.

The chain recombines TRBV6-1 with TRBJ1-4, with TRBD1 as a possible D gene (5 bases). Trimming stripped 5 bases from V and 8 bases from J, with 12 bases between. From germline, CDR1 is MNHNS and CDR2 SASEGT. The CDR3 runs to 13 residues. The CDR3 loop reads CASSWGGVEKLFF. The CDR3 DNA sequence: TGTGCCAGCAGTTGGGGCGGGGTGGAAAAACTGTTTTTT.

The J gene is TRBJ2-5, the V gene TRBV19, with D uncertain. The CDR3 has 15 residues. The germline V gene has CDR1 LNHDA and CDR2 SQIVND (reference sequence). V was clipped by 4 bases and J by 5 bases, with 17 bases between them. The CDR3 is CASSTGPLTVETQYF. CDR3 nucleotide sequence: TGTGCCAGTAGTACTGGGCCTCTGACCGTGGAGACCCAGTACTTC.

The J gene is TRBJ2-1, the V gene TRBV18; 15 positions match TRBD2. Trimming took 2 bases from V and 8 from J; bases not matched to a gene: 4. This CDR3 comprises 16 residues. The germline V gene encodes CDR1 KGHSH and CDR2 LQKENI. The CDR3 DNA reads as TGTGCCAGCTCACCAAGGGGACTAGCGGGAGGAGATGAGCAGTTCTTC. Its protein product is CASSPRGLAGGDEQFF.

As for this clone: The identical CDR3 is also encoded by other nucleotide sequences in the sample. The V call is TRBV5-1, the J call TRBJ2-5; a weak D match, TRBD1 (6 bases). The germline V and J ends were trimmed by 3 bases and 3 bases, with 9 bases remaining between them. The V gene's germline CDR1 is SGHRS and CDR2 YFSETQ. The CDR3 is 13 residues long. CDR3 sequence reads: CASSSWTEETQYF. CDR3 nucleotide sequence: TGCGCCAGCAGCTCCTGGACAGAAGAGACCCAGTACTTC. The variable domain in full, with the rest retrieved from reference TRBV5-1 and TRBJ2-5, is KAGVTQTPRYLIKTRGQQVTLSCSPISGHRSVSWYQQTPGQGLQFLFEYFSETQRNKGNFPGRFSGRQFSNSRSEMNVSTLELGDSALYLCASSSWTEETQYFGPGTRLLVL.

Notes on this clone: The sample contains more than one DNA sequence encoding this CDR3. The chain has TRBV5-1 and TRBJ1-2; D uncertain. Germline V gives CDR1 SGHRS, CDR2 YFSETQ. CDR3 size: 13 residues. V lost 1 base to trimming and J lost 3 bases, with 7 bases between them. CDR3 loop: CASSLLGDYGYTF. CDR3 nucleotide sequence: TGCGCCAGCAGCTTGCTCGGGGACTATGGCTACACCTTC.

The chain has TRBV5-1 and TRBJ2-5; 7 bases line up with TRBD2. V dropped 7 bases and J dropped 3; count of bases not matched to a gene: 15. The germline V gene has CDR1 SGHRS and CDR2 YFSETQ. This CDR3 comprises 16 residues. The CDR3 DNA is TGCGCCAGCGGCAGAGGAACAGCGGGGACTGAAGAGACCCAGTACTTC. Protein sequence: CASGRGTAGTEETQYF.

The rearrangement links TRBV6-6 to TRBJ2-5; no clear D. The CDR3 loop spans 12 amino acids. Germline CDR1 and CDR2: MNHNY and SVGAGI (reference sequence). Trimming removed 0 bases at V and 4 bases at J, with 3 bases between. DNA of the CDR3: TGTGCCAGCAGTTACTCGGCAGAGACCCAGTACTTC. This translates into CASSYSAETQYF.

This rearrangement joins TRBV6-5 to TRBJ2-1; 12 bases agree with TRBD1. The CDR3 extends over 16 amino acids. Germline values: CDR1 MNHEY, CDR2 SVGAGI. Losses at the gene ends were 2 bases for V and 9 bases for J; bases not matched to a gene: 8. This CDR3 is CASSYVGQGAAGEQFF. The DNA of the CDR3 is TGTGCCAGCAGTTACGTGGGACAGGGGGCGGCTGGTGAGCAGTTCTTC.

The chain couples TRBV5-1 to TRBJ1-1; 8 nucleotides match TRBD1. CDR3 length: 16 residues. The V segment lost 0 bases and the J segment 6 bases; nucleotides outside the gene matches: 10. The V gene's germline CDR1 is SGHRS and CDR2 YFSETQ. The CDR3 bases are TGCGCCAGCAGCTTGGAAGTCGGACAGGGAATCCCTGAAGCTTTCTTT. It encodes CASSLEVGQGIPEAFF. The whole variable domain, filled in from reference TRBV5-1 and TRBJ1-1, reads KAGVTQTPRYLIKTRGQQVTLSCSPISGHRSVSWYQQTPGQGLQFLFEYFSETQRNKGNFPGRFSGRQFSNSRSEMNVSTLELGDSALYLCASSLEVGQGIPEAFFGQGTRLTVV.

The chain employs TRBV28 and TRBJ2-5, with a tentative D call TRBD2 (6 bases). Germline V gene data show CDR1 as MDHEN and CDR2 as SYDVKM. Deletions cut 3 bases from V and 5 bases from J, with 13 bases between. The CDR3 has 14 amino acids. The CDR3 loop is CASSFWASAETQYF. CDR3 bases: TGTGCCAGCAGTTTTTGGGCTAGCGCGGAGACCCAGTACTTC.

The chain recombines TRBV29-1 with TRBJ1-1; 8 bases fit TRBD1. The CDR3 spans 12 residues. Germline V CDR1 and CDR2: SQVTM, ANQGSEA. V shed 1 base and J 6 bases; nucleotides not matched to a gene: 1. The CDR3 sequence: CSVEGTGPEAFF. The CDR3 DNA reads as TGCAGCGTTGAAGGGACAGGGCCTGAAGCTTTCTTT.

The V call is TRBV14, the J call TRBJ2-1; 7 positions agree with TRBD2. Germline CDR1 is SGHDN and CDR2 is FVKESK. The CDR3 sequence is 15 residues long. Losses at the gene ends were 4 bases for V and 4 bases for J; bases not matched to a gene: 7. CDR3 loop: CASSPRTSRYNEQFF. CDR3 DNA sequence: TGTGCCAGCAGCCCCAGGACTAGTAGGTACAATGAGCAGTTCTTC.

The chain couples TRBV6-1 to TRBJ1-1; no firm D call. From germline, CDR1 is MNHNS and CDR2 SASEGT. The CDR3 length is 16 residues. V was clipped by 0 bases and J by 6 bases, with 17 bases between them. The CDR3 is CASSEADFRGGPEAFF. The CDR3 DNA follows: TGTGCCAGCAGTGAAGCGGATTTTCGAGGAGGGCCTGAAGCTTTCTTT.

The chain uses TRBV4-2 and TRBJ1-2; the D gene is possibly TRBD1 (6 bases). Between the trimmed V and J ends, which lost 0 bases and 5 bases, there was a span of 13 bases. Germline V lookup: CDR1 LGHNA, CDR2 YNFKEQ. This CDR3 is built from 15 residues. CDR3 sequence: CASSQERGGPYGYTF. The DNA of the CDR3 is TGTGCCAGCAGCCAAGAAAGGGGGGGCCCTTATGGCTACACCTTC.

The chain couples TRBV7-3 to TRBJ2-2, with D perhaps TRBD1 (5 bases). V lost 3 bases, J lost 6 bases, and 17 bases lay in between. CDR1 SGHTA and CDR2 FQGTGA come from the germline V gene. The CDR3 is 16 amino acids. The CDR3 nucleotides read TGTGCCAGCAGCTTGAGTAGCACAGGCGGTTCCGGGGAGCTGTTTTTT. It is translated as CASSLSSTGGSGELFF.

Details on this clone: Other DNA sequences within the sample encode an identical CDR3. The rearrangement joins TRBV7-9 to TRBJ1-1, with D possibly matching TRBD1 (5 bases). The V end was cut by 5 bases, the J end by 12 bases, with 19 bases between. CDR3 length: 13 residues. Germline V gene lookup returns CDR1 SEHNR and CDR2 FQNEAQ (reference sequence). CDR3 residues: CASSPGHPGPPFF. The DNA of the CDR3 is TGTGCCAGCAGCCCCGGACACCCCGGTCCACCTTTCTTT.

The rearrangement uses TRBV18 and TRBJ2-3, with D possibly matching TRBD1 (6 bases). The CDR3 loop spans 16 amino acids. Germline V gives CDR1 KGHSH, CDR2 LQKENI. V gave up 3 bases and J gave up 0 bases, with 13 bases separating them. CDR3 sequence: CASSPAGGRSTDTQYF. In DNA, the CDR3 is TGTGCCAGCTCACCGGCTGGGGGCAGAAGCACAGATACGCAGTATTTT.

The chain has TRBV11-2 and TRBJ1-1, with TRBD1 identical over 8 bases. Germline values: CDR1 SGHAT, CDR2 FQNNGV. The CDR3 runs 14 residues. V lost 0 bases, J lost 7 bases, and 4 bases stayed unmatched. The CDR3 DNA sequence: TGTGCCAGCAGCTTAGATCAGGGGGCAAATGAAGCTTTCTTT. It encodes CASSLDQGANEAFF.

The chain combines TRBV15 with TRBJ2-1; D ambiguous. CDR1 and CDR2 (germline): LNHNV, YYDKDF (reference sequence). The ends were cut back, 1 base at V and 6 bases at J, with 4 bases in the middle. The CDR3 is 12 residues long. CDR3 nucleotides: TGTGCCACCAGCAGAGGCGGCAATGAGCAGTTCTTC. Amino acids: CATSRGGNEQFF. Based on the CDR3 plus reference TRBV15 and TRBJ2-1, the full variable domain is DAMVIQNPRYQVTQFGKPVTLSCSQTLNHNVMYWYQQKSSQAPKLLFHYYDKDFNNEADTPDNFQSRRPNTSFCFLDIRSPGLGDTAMYLCATSRGGNEQFFGPGTRLTVL.

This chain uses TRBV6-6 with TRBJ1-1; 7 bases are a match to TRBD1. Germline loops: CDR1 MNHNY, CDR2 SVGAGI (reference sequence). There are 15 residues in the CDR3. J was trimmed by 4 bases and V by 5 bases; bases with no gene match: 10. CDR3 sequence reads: CASSPTGADSTEAFF. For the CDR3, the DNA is TGTGCCAGCAGTCCTACAGGGGCCGATTCCACTGAAGCTTTCTTT.

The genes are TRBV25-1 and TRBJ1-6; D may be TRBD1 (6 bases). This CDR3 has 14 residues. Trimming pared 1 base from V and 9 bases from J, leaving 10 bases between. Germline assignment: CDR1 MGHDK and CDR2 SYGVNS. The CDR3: CASSEFRTVSPLHF. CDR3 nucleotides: TGTGCCAGCAGTGAATTTAGGACAGTTTCACCCCTCCACTTT.

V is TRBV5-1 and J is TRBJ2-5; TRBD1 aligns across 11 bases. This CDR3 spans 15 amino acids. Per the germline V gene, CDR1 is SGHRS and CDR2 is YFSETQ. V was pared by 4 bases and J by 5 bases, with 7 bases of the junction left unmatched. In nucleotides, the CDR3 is TGCGCCAGCAGCCTAGGGACAGGGGGTTGGGAGACCCAGTACTTC. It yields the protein CASSLGTGGWETQYF.

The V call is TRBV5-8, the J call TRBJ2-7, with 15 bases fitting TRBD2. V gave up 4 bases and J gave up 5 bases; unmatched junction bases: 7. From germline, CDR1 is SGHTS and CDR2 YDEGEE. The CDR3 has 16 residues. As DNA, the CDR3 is TGTGCCAGCAGCCAGGGACTAGCGGGAGGTCCACACGAGCAGTACTTC. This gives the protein CASSQGLAGGPHEQYF.

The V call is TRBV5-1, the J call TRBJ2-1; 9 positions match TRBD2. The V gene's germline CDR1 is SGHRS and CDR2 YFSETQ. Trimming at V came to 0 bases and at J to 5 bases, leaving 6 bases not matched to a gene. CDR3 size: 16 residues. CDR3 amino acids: CASSLGFSSGDNEQFF. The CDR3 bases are TGCGCCAGCAGCTTGGGGTTTTCTAGCGGGGACAATGAGCAGTTCTTC.

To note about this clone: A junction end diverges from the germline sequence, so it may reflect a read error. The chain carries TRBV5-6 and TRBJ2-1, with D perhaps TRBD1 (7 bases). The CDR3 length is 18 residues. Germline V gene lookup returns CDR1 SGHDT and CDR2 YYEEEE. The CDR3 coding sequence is TGTGCCGGCAGTTGGGGACAGCCCGGGACTTACTCCTACAATGAGCAGTTCTTC. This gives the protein CAGSWGQPGTYSYNEQFF.

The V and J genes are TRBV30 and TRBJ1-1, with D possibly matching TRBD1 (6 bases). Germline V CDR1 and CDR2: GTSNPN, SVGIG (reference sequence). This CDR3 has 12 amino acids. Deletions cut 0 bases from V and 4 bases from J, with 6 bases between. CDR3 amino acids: CAWSVGGTEAFF. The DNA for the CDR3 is TGTGCCTGGAGTGTAGGGGGCACTGAAGCTTTCTTT. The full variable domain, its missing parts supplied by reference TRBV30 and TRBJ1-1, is SQTIHQWPATLVQPVGSPLSLECTVEGTSNPNLYWYRQAAGRGLQLLFYSVGIGQISSEVPQNLSASRPQDRQFILSSKKLLLSDSGFYLCAWSVGGTEAFFGQGTRLTVV.

CDR3 DNA sequence: TGTGCCAGCAGTCAACCGACTAGCGGGAGAGAGACCCAGTACTTC. It specifies CASSQPTSGRETQYF. The chain recombines TRBV2 with TRBJ2-5, with TRBD2 identical over 12 bases. Germline trimming cut 5 bases from V and 4 bases from J; bases unmatched to any gene: 5. Germline-derived CDR1 and CDR2 are SNHLY and FYNNEI. The CDR3 covers 15 residues.